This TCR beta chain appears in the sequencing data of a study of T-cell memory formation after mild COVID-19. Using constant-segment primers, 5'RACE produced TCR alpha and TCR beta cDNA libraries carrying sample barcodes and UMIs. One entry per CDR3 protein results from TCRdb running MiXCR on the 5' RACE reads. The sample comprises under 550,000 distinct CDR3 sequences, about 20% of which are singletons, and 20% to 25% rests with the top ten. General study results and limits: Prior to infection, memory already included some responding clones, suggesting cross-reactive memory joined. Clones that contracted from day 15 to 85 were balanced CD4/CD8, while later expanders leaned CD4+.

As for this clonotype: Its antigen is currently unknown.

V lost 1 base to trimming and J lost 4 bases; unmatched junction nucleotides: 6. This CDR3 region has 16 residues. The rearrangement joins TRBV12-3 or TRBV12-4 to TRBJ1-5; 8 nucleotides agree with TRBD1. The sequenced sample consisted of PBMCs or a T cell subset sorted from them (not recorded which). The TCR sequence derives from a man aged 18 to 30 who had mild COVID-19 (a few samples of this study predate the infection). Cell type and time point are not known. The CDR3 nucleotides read TGTGCCAGCAGTTTAGGGAAAGACAGGGGAAATCAGCCCCAGCATTTT. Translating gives CASSLGKDRGNQPQHF.